The rows below give T cell receptor beta chains drawn from one sample of a study of cytomegalovirus exposure and HLA in healthy donors. The table came from immunoSEQ multiplex PCR; TCRdb's copy has only in-frame clones and leaves some out. The sample records 160,000 or so clones, about 80% being singletons. Specimen: PBMCs. These receptors were taken from a man aged 50-59 years in good health and CMV-seropositive. Both conserved end residues are part of each CDR3. A D gene is named only where the DNA matches it firmly. Size is stated for part of the rows, as once, few or many counts, or as a class when the clone is expanded.

j_call clone_size v_call d_call cdr3_nt cdr3_aa
TRBJ2-5 NA TRBV5-5 NA TGTGCCAGCAGCTGGGGCTTGACGGGCTCGTCAGAGGCCCAGTACTTC CASSWGLTGSSEAQYF
TRBJ2-5 NA TRBV27 TRBD1 TGTGCCAGCAGTTTATACAGGGGGAGGAAAGAGACCCAGTACTTC CASSLYRGRKETQYF
TRBJ2-7 NA TRBV7-9 TRBD2 TGTGCCAGCAGCTTAGTTTGGCGGGGGGCCTCCTACGAGCAGTACTTC CASSLVWRGASYEQYF
TRBJ1-5 NA TRBV5-1 NA TGCGCCAGCAGCCAGACAGGAATGGGGAATCAGCCCCAGCATTTT CASSQTGMGNQPQHF
TRBJ1-5 few TRBV25-1 NA TGTGCCAGCAGCCCCCTCGGTGGCAATCAGCCCCAGCATTTT CASSPLGGNQPQHF
TRBJ2-3 NA TRBV5-1 TRBD1 TGCGCCAGCAGCTTGGCCGGGACAGGGCCAGATACGCAGTATTTT CASSLAGTGPDTQYF
TRBJ2-2 NA TRBV30 NA TGTGCCTGGAGTTTAGGACAGCCGACCGGGGAGCTGTTTTTT CAWSLGQPTGELFF
TRBJ2-7 NA TRBV27 TRBD1 TGTGCCAGCAGTTTCAGTCCCGGGACAGGGCCCTACGAGCAGTACTTC CASSFSPGTGPYEQYF
TRBJ1-2 NA TRBV7-2 NA TGTGCCAGCAGCTTAGTACAGGGTAATGGCTACACCTTC CASSLVQGNGYTF
TRBJ1-2 NA TRBV18 NA TGTGCCAGCTCACCACCGGCCCAGGCAGATGGCTACACCTTC CASSPPAQADGYTF
TRBJ1-3 once TRBV9 TRBD1 TGTGCCAGCAGCGTAGCTATAACAGGGGCACTCTCTGGAAACACCATATATTTT CASSVAITGALSGNTIYF
TRBJ1-4 NA TRBV5-1 NA TGCGCCAGCAGCTTGGGAGGGGGAGAAAAACTGTTTTTT CASSLGGGEKLFF
TRBJ1-2 NA TRBV4-3 TRBD1 TGCGCCAGCAGCCAAGAAGGCGGGGTTCGGACAGGGGATGGCTACACCTTC CASSQEGGVRTGDGYTF
TRBJ2-7 NA TRBV6-5 TRBD1 TGTGCCAGCAGTGACAGGGGAAGAGAGCAGTACTTC CASSDRGREQYF
TRBJ1-1 NA TRBV7-2 NA TGTGCCAGCAGCCTACACGGACAGATGAACACTGAAGCTTTCTTT CASSLHGQMNTEAFF
TRBJ2-3 NA TRBV9 NA TGTGCCAGCAGCATCAGGGGAGATACGCAGTATTTT CASSIRGDTQYF
TRBJ1-5 NA TRBV7-8 NA TGTGCCAGCAGCTCAGGACAGATAAACAATCAGCCCCAGCATTTT CASSSGQINNQPQHF
TRBJ1-2 once TRBV2 TRBD1 TGTGCCAGCAGTGAAAAGGGGGCTCTAGATGGCTACACCTTC CASSEKGALDGYTF
TRBJ2-1 NA TRBV28 NA TGTGCCAGCAGCGGCGGCAGCACCTACAATGAGCAGTTCTTC CASSGGSTYNEQFF
TRBJ1-1 NA TRBV6-1 NA TGTGCCAGCAGGGAGGGGACCACTGAAGCTTTCTTT CASREGTTEAFF
TRBJ2-7 NA TRBV6-5 TRBD1 TGTGCCAGCAGTTACTCGGACACAGGGGGTTACGAGCAGTACTTC CASSYSDTGGYEQYF
TRBJ1-2 NA TRBV5-6 TRBD1 TGTGCCAGCAGCTTGAATTTAGGACAGGGGCGATACTATGGCTACACCTTC CASSLNLGQGRYYGYTF
TRBJ2-2 NA TRBV19 NA TGTGCCAGTAGTGGCGGACAGTATACCGGGGAGCTGTTTTTT CASSGGQYTGELFF
TRBJ2-7 NA TRBV6-5 TRBD1 TGTGCCAGCAGTTACTCTTCTGACAGGGGAACCTACGAGCAGTACTTC CASSYSSDRGTYEQYF
TRBJ2-3 NA TRBV4-3 NA TGCGCCAGCAGCCAATTTGGACAGAGCACAGATACGCAGTATTTT CASSQFGQSTDTQYF